The 16 T cell receptor beta chains below come from one sample, sequenced in a study of cytomegalovirus exposure and HLA in healthy donors. This PCR relied on a set of 60 Vbeta primers and 13 Jbeta primers. Using immunoSEQ multiplex PCR, the repertoire was profiled, and TCRdb retains in-frame clones only, with some absent. There are more than 80,000 clones in the sample; over 70% occur only once, and about 0.8% lies in the top ten. Input material: PBMCs. Source of these receptors: a boy aged 5-17 years in good health and CMV-seronegative.

The chain links TRBV13 to TRBJ1-1; D might be TRBD1 (6 bases). V dropped 8 bases and J dropped 4 bases, with 17 bases sitting between them. The length of the CDR3 is 14 residues. Germline V CDR1 and CDR2: PRHDT, FYEKMQ (reference sequence). The DNA for the CDR3 is TGTGCCAGCGGGGAGGGGGTCTTCTCCACTGAAGCTTTCTTT. Amino acids: CASGEGVFSTEAFF. The complete variable domain, with remaining parts taken from reference TRBV13 and TRBJ1-1, reads AAGVIQSPRHLIKEKRETATLKCYPIPRHDTVYWYQQGPGQDPQFLISFYEKMQSDKGSIPDRFSAQQFSDYHSELNMSSLELGDSALYFCASGEGVFSTEAFFGQGTRLTVV.

The V and J genes are TRBV5-6 and TRBJ1-2; perhaps TRBD1 as D (5 bases). This CDR3 contains 12 residues. Germline lookup yields CDR1 SGHDT and CDR2 YYEEEE. V shed 4 bases and J shed 8 bases, with 12 bases lying between them. The CDR3 DNA sequence: TGTGCCAGCAGCCCGCGGGACCGGGGCTACACCTTC. This gives the protein CASSPRDRGYTF.

As DNA, the CDR3 is TGTGCCACCCGAACGCGGGCTGAAGCTTTCTTT. This sequence encodes CATRTRAEAFF. The chain has TRBV2 and TRBJ1-1; D is unclear. V lost 10 bases, J lost 6 bases, and 12 bases lay in between. Germline V gives CDR1 SNHLY, CDR2 FYNNEI. The CDR3 covers 11 residues.

The rearrangement links TRBV6-5 to TRBJ2-3, with D perhaps matching TRBD2 (6 bases). The CDR3 sequence is 12 residues long. The V end lost 5 bases, the J end lost 6 bases, and 9 bases lay between the germline ends. The germline V gene has CDR1 MNHEY and CDR2 SVGAGI. In nucleotides, the CDR3 is TGTGCCAGCAGTCCGGGGGTCGATACGCAGTATTTT. This gives the protein CASSPGVDTQYF.

This sequence joins TRBV4-1 and TRBJ2-7; a weak D match, TRBD1 (6 bases). Germline CDR1 and CDR2: MGHRA and YSYEKL. The CDR3 loop spans 15 amino acids. Between the trimmed V and J ends, which lost 1 base and 4 bases, there was a span of 14 bases. The CDR3 DNA follows: TGCGCCAGCAGCCAAGGCGAGACAGGCTCGTACGAGCAGTACTTC. It yields the protein CASSQGETGSYEQYF.

This clone has only one observation. The rearrangement links TRBV2 to TRBJ2-5; D possibly corresponds to TRBD1 (6 bases). The germline CDR1 and CDR2 sequences are SNHLY and FYNNEI. V shed 8 bases and J shed 2 bases, with 27 bases lying between them. The CDR3 covers 18 residues. The DNA for the CDR3 is TGTGCCAGCTGGGGGTTTCGATTTAGGAGAACAGGGCAAGAGACCCAGTACTTC. Amino acid sequence: CASWGFRFRRTGQETQYF.

The chain has TRBV7-9 and TRBJ2-4; 13 bases are shared with TRBD2. V was pared by 5 bases and J by 1 base, with 11 bases of the junction left unmatched. Germline CDR1 and CDR2: SEHNR and FQNEAQ (reference sequence). The CDR3 covers 19 residues. CDR3 residues: CASSLRLAGGLAAKNIQYF. CDR3 sequence (DNA): TGTGCCAGCAGCCTCCGACTAGCGGGGGGCTTAGCGGCCAAAAACATTCAGTACTTC. Based on the CDR3 plus reference TRBV7-9 and TRBJ2-4, the full variable domain is DTGVSQNPRHKITKRGQNVTFRCDPISEHNRLYWYRQTLGQGPEFLTYFQNEAQLEKSRLLSDRFSAERPKGSFSTLEIQRTEQGDSAMYLCASSLRLAGGLAAKNIQYFGAGTRLSVL.

This clone was recorded a few times. The chain employs TRBV9 and TRBJ2-1, with TRBD2 identical over 9 bases. CDR3 length: 17 amino acids. Germline V CDR1 and CDR2: SGDLS, YYNGEE. V trimming: 4 bases; J trimming: 5 bases; junction bases outside the gene matches: 13. CDR3 region: CASSPSGGVAGDNEQFF. Here the CDR3 DNA reads TGTGCCAGCAGCCCCTCCGGAGGGGTAGCGGGGGACAATGAGCAGTTCTTC. Filled out from reference TRBV9 and TRBJ2-1, the complete variable domain reads DSGVTQTPKHLITATGQRVTLRCSPRSGDLSVYWYQQSLDQGLQFLIQYYNGEERAKGNILERFSAQQFPDLHSELNLSSLELGDSALYFCASSPSGGVAGDNEQFFGPGTRLTVL.

This clone is a singleton in its sample. The chain couples TRBV10-3 to TRBJ2-1; 13 bases map to TRBD2. This CDR3 has 18 amino acids. V was clipped by 6 bases and J by 0 bases; unmatched bases: 8. CDR1 and CDR2 (germline): ENHRY, SYGVKD. CDR3 in amino acids: CAIRRGTSGAYSYNEQFF. The CDR3 DNA is TGTGCCATCAGAAGGGGGACTAGCGGGGCCTACTCCTACAATGAGCAGTTCTTC.

Comments on this clone: At one of its ends the junction is not consistent with the germline gene, which may arise from a read error. V and J are TRBV7-2 and TRBJ2-5; 9 bases are a match to TRBD2. This CDR3 contains 16 residues. Germline loops: CDR1 SGHTA, CDR2 FQGNSA. Written as DNA, the CDR3 is TGTGCCAGCAGCGGGGATGGCGGGGGGGGCCAAGGGACCCAGTACTTC. It yields the protein CASSGDGGGGQGTQYF.

The rearrangement links TRBV30 to TRBJ1-5; D might be TRBD1 (6 bases). Between the trimmed V and J ends, which lost 3 bases and 2 bases, there was a span of 14 bases. The CDR3 runs to 15 residues. Germline lookup yields CDR1 GTSNPN and CDR2 SVGIG (reference sequence). CDR3 sequence: CAWSRDKRGNQPQHF. Written as DNA, the CDR3 is TGTGCCTGGAGCCGGGACAAGAGGGGCAATCAGCCCCAGCATTTT.

The V call is TRBV7-9, the J call TRBJ2-1; D might be TRBD2 (7 bases). The germline V gene encodes CDR1 SEHNR and CDR2 FQNEAQ (reference sequence). Between the trimmed V and J ends, which lost 1 base and 6 bases, there was a span of 16 bases. This CDR3 spans 16 amino acids. The CDR3 region has the DNA TGTGCCAGCAGCTTAGTCGGGGGGCGAAGGGTCAATGAGCAGTTCTTC. This sequence encodes CASSLVGGRRVNEQFF. The whole variable domain, filled in from reference TRBV7-9 and TRBJ2-1, reads DTGVSQNPRHKITKRGQNVTFRCDPISEHNRLYWYRQTLGQGPEFLTYFQNEAQLEKSRLLSDRFSAERPKGSFSTLEIQRTEQGDSAMYLCASSLVGGRRVNEQFFGPGTRLTVL.

The chain recombines TRBV5-1 with TRBJ2-2, with D perhaps TRBD2 (7 bases). The germline V gene encodes CDR1 SGHRS and CDR2 YFSETQ. The V and J ends lost 2 bases and 4 bases respectively, with 21 bases between them. The CDR3 is 18 residues long. CDR3 DNA sequence: TGCGCCAGCAGCTTAGGATGGGGACACACGGGAGGCACCGGGGAGCTGTTTTTT. It codes for CASSLGWGHTGGTGELFF.

The chain has TRBV5-1 and TRBJ2-7, with 7 nucleotides matching TRBD1. The CDR3 is 15 amino acids. CDR1 is SGHRS and CDR2 is YFSETQ in the germline V gene. After removal of 4 bases from V and 5 bases from J, the junction contained 12 bases not matched to a gene. The CDR3 here is CASSPRQGPKNEQYF. CDR3 bases: TGCGCCAGCAGCCCAAGACAGGGCCCCAAGAACGAGCAGTACTTC.

This clone was detected only a few times. The chain links TRBV30 to TRBJ2-7; 9 bases agree with TRBD1. Germline V gene sequence: CDR1 GTSNPN, CDR2 SVGIG (reference sequence). Trimming cost V 3 bases and J 4 bases; bases outside gene matches: 1. CDR3 length: 12 amino acids. CDR3 coding DNA: TGTGCCTGGAGACAGGGGGCTTACGAGCAGTACTTC. This translates into CAWRQGAYEQYF.

This clone appeared a few times. This chain uses TRBV14 with TRBJ2-7; tentatively, D is TRBD1 (5 bases). The CDR3 has 18 residues. Germline CDR1 and CDR2: SGHDN and FVKESK. Trimming stripped 1 base from V and 3 bases from J, with 22 bases between. The CDR3 loop is CASSQGVYGTGPFYEQYF. CDR3 coding DNA: TGTGCCAGCAGCCAAGGGGTTTATGGCACAGGTCCATTCTACGAGCAGTACTTC.